This T cell receptor beta chain was sequenced for a study of human T cells and chemical hapten exposure. Findings and limits, study-wide: TCRs exceeding a frequency of 1 in 1000 stayed unchanged under DPC sensitization.

MiXCR was run by TCRdb on the 5' RACE reads, yielding one entry per CDR3 protein. The repertoire holds 100,000 to 120,000 distinct CDR3 sequences, with approximately 19% as singletons. Unfractionated whole blood yielded the extracted total RNA. This CDR3 spans 13 amino acids. Germline V lookup: CDR1 MNHNS, CDR2 SASEGT. V lost 8 bases to trimming and J lost 4 bases, with 14 bases between them. On this clonotype: Its antigen is as yet unknown.

The rearrangement uses TRBV6-1 and TRBJ1-2; a possible D gene is TRBD1 (6 bases). The TCR comes from a human donor in good health. The CDR3 nucleotides read TGTGCCAGCGCTGAGGGGGGAGGCTATGGCTACACCTTC. This sequence encodes CASAEGGGYGYTF.